The 10 T cell receptor beta chains in this list originate from one sample, sequenced in a study of regulatory T cells in long-lasting Graves disease. Libraries of TCR beta came from iRepertoire HTBI primers plus Arm-PCR of CDR3 regions. Each CDR3 protein gets one entry after TCRdb re-called the multiplex PCR reads with MiXCR. The repertoire consists of around 400,000 distinct CDR3 sequences, with roughly 10% occurring once and the leading ten covering about 19%. Time point reported: newly diagnosed GD, antithyroid drugs for less than 3 months. Extracted RNA from PBMCs served as the source of the TCR library. Separately, the same data were catalogued under a study of T cells in Graves' hyperthyroidism and ophthalmopathy.

Source: peripheral blood mononuclear cells (PBMCs), taken at new diagnosis, from a patient treated with antithyroid drugs. These TCRs come from a woman under 30 with Graves disease.

In its sample, this clonotype was seen many times. The CDR3 region has the DNA TGTGCCAGCACCTTAACGCCGGGAGACACTGAAGCTTTCTTT. It translates to CASTLTPGDTEAFF. The chain has TRBV27 and TRBJ1-1; D remains ambiguous. V lost 7 bases and J 3 bases, leaving 15 bases between the germline ends. The length of the CDR3 is 14 residues. The V gene's germline CDR1 is MNHEY and CDR2 SMNVEV (reference sequence).

The CDR3 reads CASSVQLSMVTEAFF. The CDR3, as DNA: TGTGCCAGCAGCGTACAGCTCAGTATGGTGACTGAAGCTTTCTTT. V usage is TRBV5-5 and J usage is TRBJ1-1; D is ambiguous. Germline V gene lookup returns CDR1 SGHKS and CDR2 YYEKEE (reference sequence). Deletions cut 4 bases from V and 5 bases from J, with 18 bases between. The CDR3 has 15 residues.

This clonotype has more than one count but fewer than ten. This sequence joins TRBV5-1 and TRBJ2-1; 12 nucleotides agree with TRBD1. Germline CDR1 is SGHRS and CDR2 is YFSETQ. The CDR3 runs 14 residues. With 4 bases clipped from V and 16 bases from J, the junction kept 12 bases outside the gene matches. The CDR3 loop reads CASSQGQGAVSFFF. Written as DNA, the CDR3 is TGCGCCAGCAGCCAGGGACAGGGGGCTGTGTCCTTCTTCTTC.

The chain uses TRBV14 and TRBJ2-3; D is possibly TRBD1 (5 bases). CDR1 is SGHDN and CDR2 is FVKESK in the germline V gene. Between the trimmed V and J ends, which lost 4 bases and 2 bases, there was a span of 16 bases. The CDR3 has 16 residues. CDR3 bases: TGTGCCAGCAGCCGACAAAGGACATCCCTCACAGATACGCAGTATTTT. Translated, it gives CASSRQRTSLTDTQYF.

In its sample, this clonotype was seen many times. The rearrangement links TRBV27 to TRBJ2-7; perhaps TRBD1 as D (7 bases). Trimming left V 3 bases short and J 1 base short, with 10 bases between. CDR1 MNHEY and CDR2 SMNVEV come from the germline V gene (reference sequence). This CDR3 is built from 14 residues. This CDR3 reads CASSFRGESYEQYF. The CDR3 DNA sequence: TGTGCCAGCAGTTTCAGGGGGGAGTCCTACGAGCAGTACTTC.

The sample holds many counts of this clonotype. The V gene is TRBV29-1, the J gene TRBJ2-2; no firm D call. From germline, CDR1 is SQVTM and CDR2 ANQGSEA. V lost 3 bases, J lost 1 base, and 12 bases lay in between. This CDR3 is built from 15 residues. In DNA, the CDR3 is TGCAGCGTTGACCGTGGGAAACGGAACACCGGGGAGCTGTTTTTT. Translated, it gives CSVDRGKRNTGELFF.

This clonotype was picked up many times. The chain couples TRBV6-1 to TRBJ2-7; D perhaps matches TRBD1 (5 bases). The germline gives CDR1 MNHNS, CDR2 SASEGT. Trimming left V 5 bases short and J 0 bases short, with 11 bases between. This CDR3 is built from 14 residues. Written as DNA, the CDR3 is TGTGCCAGCAGTCCAGAGACAGTCTCCTACGAGCAGTACTTC. It is translated as CASSPETVSYEQYF.

The chain combines TRBV28 with TRBJ2-7, with a possible D match to TRBD2 (6 bases). CDR1 and CDR2 from the germline V gene are MDHEN and SYDVKM. The CDR3 length is 13 residues. V gave up 4 bases and J gave up 3 bases, with 10 bases separating them. The CDR3 protein is CASSSGGIYEQYF. For the CDR3, the DNA is TGTGCCAGCAGTTCCGGGGGTATCTACGAGCAGTACTTC.

This clonotype was counted ten times or more. V gene TRBV30 combines with J gene TRBJ1-2, with D possibly matching TRBD1 (5 bases). This CDR3 has 12 residues. Germline V gives CDR1 GTSNPN, CDR2 SVGIG (reference sequence). Trimming cost V 0 bases and J 6 bases, with 8 bases left between them. Written as DNA, the CDR3 is TGTGCCTGGAGTGTTTGGGGGAATGGCTACACCTTC. This sequence encodes CAWSVWGNGYTF. The full variable domain, rest sourced from reference TRBV30 and TRBJ1-2, is SQTIHQWPATLVQPVGSPLSLECTVEGTSNPNLYWYRQAAGRGLQLLFYSVGIGQISSEVPQNLSASRPQDRQFILSSKKLLLSDSGFYLCAWSVWGNGYTFGSGTRLTVV.

This clonotype occurred many times. The CDR3 loop reads CASSFTGASYEQYF. The DNA of the CDR3 is TGTGCCAGCAGTTTTACAGGGGCTTCGTACGAGCAGTACTTC. V gene TRBV27 combines with J gene TRBJ2-7, with 7 bases that match TRBD1. The CDR3 consists of 14 residues. The V segment lost 3 bases and the J segment 4 bases; nucleotides outside the gene matches: 6. CDR1 is MNHEY, CDR2 SMNVEV, per germline (reference sequence).